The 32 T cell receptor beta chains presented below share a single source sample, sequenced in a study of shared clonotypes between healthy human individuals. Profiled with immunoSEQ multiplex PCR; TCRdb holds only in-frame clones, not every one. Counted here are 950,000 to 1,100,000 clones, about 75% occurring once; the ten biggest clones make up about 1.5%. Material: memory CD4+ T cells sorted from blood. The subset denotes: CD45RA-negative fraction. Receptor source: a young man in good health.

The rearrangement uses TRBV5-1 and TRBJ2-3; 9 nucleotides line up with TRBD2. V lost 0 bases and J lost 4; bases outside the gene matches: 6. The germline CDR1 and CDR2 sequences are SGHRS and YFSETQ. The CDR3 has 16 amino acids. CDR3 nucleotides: TGCGCCAGCAGCTTGGGAGGTAGCGGGAGTTCAGATACGCAGTATTTT. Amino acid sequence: CASSLGGSGSSDTQYF.

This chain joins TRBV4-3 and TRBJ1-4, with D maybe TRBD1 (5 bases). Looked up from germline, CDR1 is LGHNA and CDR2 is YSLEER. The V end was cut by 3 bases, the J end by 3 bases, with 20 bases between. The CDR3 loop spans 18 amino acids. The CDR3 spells CASSHDRDGLAANEKLFF. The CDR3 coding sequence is TGCGCCAGCAGCCACGACCGGGACGGCCTCGCGGCTAATGAAAAACTGTTTTTT.

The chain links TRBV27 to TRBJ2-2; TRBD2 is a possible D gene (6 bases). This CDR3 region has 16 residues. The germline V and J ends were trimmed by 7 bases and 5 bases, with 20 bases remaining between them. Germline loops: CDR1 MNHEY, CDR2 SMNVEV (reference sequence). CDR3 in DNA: TGTGCCAGCATGTCTATCGGGGGATGGGGAACCGGGGAGCTGTTTTTT. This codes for CASMSIGGWGTGELFF.

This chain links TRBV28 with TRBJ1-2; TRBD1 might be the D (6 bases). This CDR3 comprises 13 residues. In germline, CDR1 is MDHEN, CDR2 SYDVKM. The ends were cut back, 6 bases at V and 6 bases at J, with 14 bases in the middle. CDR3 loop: CASSQGGANGYTF. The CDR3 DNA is TGTGCCAGCAGCCAAGGGGGGGCCAATGGCTACACCTTC.

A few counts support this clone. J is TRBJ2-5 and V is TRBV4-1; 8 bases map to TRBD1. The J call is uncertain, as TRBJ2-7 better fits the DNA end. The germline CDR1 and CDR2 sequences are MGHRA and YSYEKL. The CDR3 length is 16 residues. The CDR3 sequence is CASSRDQGASSYEQYF. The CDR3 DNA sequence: TGCGCCAGCAGCCGGGACCAGGGGGCGAGCTCCTACGAGCAGTACTTC.

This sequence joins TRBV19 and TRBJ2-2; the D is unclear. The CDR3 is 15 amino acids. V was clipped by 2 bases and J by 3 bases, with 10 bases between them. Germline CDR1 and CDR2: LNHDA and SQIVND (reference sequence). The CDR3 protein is CASSINGIDTGELFF. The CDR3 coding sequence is TGTGCCAGTAGTATAAATGGCATTGACACCGGGGAGCTGTTTTTT. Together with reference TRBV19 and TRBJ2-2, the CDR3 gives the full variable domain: DGGITQSPKYLFRKEGQNVTLSCEQNLNHDAMYWYRQDPGQGLRLIYYSQIVNDFQKGDIAEGYSVSREKKESFPLTVTSAQKNPTAFYLCASSINGIDTGELFFGEGSRLTVL.

The CDR3 spells CASSVGSQGGYGYTF. The CDR3, as DNA: TGTGCCAGCAGCGTAGGGAGCCAGGGAGGCTATGGCTACACCTTC. The chain recombines TRBV9 with TRBJ1-2; D might be TRBD1 (5 bases). This CDR3 contains 15 residues. Germline CDR1 and CDR2: SGDLS and YYNGEE. V shed 0 bases and J shed 4 bases, with 13 bases lying between them.

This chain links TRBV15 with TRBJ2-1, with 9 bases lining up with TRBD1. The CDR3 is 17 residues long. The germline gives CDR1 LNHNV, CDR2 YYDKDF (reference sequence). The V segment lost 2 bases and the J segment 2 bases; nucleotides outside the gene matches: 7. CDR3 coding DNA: TGTGCCACCAGCAGACCCTGGACAGGGGACACCTACAATGAGCAGTTCTTC. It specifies CATSRPWTGDTYNEQFF. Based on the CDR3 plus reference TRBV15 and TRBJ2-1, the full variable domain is DAMVIQNPRYQVTQFGKPVTLSCSQTLNHNVMYWYQQKSSQAPKLLFHYYDKDFNNEADTPDNFQSRRPNTSFCFLDIRSPGLGDTAMYLCATSRPWTGDTYNEQFFGPGTRLTVL.

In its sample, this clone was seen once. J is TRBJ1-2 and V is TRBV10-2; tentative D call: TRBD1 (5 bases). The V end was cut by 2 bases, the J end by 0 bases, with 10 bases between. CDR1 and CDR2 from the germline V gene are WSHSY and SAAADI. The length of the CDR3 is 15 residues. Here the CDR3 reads CASSEGAATNYGYTF. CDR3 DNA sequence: TGCGCCAGCAGTGAGGGGGCAGCTACTAACTATGGCTACACCTTC.

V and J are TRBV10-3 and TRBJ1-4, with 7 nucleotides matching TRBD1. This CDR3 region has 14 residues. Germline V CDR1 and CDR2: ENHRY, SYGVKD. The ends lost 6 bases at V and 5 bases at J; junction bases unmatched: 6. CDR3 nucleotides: TGTGCCATCAGCCCGGGACAGTCGAATGAAAAACTGTTTTTT. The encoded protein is CAISPGQSNEKLFF.

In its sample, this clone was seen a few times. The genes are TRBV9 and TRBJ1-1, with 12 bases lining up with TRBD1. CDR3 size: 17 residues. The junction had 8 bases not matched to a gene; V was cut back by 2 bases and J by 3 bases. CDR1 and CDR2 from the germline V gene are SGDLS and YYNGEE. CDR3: CASSVGTGGVLYTEAFF. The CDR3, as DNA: TGTGCCAGCAGCGTTGGGACAGGGGGCGTTTTGTACACTGAAGCTTTCTTT.

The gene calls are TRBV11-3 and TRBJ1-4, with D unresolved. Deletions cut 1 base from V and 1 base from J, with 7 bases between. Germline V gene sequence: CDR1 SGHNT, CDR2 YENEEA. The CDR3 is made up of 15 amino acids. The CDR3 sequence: CASSLVPQTNEKLFF. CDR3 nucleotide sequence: TGTGCCAGCAGCTTAGTGCCCCAAACTAATGAAAAACTGTTTTTT. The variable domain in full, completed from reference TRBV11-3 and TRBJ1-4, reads EAGVVQSPRYKIIEKKQPVAFWCNPISGHNTLYWYLQNLGQGPELLIRYENEEAVDDSQLPKDRFSAERLKGVDSTLKIQPAELGDSAVYLCASSLVPQTNEKLFFGSGTQLSVL.

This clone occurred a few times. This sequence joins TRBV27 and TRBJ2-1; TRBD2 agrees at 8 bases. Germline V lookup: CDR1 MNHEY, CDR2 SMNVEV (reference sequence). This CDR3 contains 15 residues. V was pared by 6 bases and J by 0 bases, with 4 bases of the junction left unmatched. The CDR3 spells CASSGGAVSYNEQFF. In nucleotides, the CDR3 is TGTGCCAGCAGCGGGGGGGCAGTCTCCTACAATGAGCAGTTCTTC.

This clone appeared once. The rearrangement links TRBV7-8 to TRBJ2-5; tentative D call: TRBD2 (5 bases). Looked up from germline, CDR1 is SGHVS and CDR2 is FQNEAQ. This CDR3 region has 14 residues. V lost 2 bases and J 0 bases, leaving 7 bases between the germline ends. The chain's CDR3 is CASSLPDYQETQYF. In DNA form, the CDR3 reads TGTGCCAGCAGCTTACCGGACTACCAAGAGACCCAGTACTTC.

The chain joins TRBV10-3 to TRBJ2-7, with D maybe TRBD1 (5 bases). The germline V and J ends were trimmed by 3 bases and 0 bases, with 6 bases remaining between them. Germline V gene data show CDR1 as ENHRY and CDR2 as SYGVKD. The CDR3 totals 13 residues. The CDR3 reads CAISDGHSYEQYF. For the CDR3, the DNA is TGTGCCATCAGTGACGGACACTCCTACGAGCAGTACTTC.

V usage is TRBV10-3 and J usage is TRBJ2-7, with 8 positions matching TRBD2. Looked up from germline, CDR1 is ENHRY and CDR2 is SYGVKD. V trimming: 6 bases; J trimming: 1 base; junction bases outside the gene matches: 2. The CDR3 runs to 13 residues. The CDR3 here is CAIRAGGSYEQYF. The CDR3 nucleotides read TGTGCCATCAGGGCGGGGGGTTCCTACGAGCAGTACTTC.

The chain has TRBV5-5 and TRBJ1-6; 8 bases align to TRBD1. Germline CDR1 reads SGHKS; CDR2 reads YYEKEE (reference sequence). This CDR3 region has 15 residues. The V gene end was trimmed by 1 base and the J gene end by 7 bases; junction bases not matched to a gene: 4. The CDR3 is CASSLNGQGNSPLHF. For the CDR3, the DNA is TGTGCCAGCAGCTTGAATGGACAGGGCAATTCACCCCTCCACTTT. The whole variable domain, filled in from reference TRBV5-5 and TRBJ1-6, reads DAGVTQSPTHLIKTRGQQVTLRCSPISGHKSVSWYQQVLGQGPQFIFQYYEKEERGRGNFPDRFSARQFPNYSSELNVNALLLGDSALYLCASSLNGQGNSPLHFGNGTRLTVT.

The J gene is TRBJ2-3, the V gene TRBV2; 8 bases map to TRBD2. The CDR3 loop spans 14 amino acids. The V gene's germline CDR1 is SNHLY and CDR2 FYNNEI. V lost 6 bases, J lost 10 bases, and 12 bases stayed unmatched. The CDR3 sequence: CASRGEAGGPPQYF. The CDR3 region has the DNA TGTGCCAGCAGGGGCGAGGCGGGAGGTCCTCCGCAGTATTTT.

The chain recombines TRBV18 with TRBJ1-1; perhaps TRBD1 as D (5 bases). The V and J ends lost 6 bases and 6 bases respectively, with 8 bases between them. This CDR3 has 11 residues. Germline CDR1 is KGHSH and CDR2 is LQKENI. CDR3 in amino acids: CASSSGSEAFF. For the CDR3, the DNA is TGTGCCAGCTCTTCAGGGTCTGAAGCTTTCTTT.

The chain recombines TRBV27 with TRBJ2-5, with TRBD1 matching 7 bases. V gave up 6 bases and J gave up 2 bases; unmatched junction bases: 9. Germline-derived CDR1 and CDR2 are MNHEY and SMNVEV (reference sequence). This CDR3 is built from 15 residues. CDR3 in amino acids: CASSRGQVGQETQYF. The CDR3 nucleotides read TGTGCCAGCAGCCGAGGACAGGTGGGGCAAGAGACCCAGTACTTC.

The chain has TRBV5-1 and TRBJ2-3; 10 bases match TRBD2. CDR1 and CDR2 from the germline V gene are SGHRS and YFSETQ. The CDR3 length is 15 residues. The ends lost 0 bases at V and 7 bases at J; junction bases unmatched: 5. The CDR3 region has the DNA TGCGCCAGCAGCTTGGTTAGCGGGGGGAGAAATACGCAGTATTTT. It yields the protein CASSLVSGGRNTQYF.

The CDR3 region is CASQSTSGGDELFF. In DNA form, the CDR3 reads TGTGCCAGCCAATCCACGTCCGGGGGGGACGAACTGTTTTTT. The rearrangement uses TRBV27 and TRBJ1-4; D is perhaps TRBD1 (5 bases). Trimming took off 8 bases at V and 12 bases at J, with 22 bases between the two ends. Per the germline V gene, CDR1 is MNHEY and CDR2 is SMNVEV (reference sequence). This CDR3 has 14 amino acids.

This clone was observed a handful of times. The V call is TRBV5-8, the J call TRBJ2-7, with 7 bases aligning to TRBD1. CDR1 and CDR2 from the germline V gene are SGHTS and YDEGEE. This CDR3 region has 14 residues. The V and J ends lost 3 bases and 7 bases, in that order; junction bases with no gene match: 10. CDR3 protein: CASSSRDRLREQYF. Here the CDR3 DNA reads TGTGCCAGCAGCTCCCGGGACAGACTACGTGAGCAGTACTTC.

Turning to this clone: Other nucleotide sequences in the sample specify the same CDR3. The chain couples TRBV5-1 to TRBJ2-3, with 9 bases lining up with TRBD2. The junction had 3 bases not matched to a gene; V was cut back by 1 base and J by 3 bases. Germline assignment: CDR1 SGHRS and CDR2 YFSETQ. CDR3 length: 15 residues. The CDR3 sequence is CASSLSLAGTDTQYF. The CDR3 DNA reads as TGCGCCAGCAGCTTGTCGCTAGCGGGAACAGATACGCAGTATTTT.

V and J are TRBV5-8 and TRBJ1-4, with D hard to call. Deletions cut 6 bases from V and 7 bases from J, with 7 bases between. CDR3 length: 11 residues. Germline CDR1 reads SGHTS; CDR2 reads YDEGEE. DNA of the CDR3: TGTGCCAGCACGAGAGTTGAAAAACTGTTTTTT. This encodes CASTRVEKLFF. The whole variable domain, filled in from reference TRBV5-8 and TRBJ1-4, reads EAGVTQSPTHLIKTRGQQATLRCSPISGHTSVYWYQQALGLGLQFLLWYDEGEERNRGNFPPRFSGRQFPNYSSELNVNALELEDSALYLCASTRVEKLFFGSGTQLSVL.

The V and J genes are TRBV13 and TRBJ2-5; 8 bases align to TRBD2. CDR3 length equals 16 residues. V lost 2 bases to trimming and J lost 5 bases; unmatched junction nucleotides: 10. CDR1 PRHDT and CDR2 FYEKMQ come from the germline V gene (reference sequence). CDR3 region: CASSLSQRGGWETQYF. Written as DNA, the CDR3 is TGTGCCAGCAGCTTATCTCAACGGGGGGGATGGGAGACCCAGTACTTC.

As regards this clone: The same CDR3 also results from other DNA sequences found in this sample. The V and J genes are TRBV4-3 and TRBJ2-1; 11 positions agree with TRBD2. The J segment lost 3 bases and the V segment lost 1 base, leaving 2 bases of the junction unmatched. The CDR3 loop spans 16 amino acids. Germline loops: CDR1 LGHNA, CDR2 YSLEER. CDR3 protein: CASSQVAGGLYNEQFF. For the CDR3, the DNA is TGCGCCAGCAGCCAAGTAGCGGGAGGGCTCTACAATGAGCAGTTCTTC.

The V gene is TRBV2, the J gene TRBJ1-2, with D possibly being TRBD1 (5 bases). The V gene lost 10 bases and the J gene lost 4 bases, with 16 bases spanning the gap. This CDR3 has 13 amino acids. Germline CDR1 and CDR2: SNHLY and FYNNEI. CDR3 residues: CANPGLQVYGYTF. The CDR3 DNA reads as TGTGCCAATCCGGGACTGCAAGTCTATGGCTACACCTTC.

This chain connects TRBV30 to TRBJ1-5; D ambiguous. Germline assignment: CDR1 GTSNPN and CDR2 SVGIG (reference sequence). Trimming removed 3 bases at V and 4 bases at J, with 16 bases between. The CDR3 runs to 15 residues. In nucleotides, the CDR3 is TGTGCCTGGAGCCCCCGGGGAACGATTAATCAGCCCCAGCATTTT. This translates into CAWSPRGTINQPQHF.

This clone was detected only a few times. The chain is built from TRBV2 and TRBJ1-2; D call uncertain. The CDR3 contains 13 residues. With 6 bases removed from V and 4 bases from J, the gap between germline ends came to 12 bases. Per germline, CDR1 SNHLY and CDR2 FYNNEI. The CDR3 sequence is CASREQSSYGYTF. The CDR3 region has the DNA TGTGCCAGCAGAGAACAGTCTTCCTATGGCTACACCTTC. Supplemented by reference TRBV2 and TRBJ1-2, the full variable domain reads EPEVTQTPSHQVTQMGQEVILRCVPISNHLYFYWYRQILGQKVEFLVSFYNNEISEKSEIFDDQFSVERPDGSNFTLKIRSTKLEDSAMYFCASREQSSYGYTFGSGTRLTVV.

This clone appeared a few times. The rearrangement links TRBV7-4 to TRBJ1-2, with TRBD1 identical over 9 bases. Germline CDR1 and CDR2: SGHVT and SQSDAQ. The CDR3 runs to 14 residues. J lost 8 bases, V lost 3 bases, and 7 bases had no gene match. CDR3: CASSFDRDRVGYTF. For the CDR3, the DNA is TGTGCCAGCAGCTTCGACCGGGACAGGGTCGGCTACACCTTC.

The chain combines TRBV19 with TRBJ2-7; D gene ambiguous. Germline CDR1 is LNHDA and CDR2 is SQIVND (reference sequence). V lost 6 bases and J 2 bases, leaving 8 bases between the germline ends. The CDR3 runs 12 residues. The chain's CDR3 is CASRRTPYEQYF. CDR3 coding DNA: TGTGCCAGTAGACGGACCCCCTACGAGCAGTACTTC.